This T cell receptor (beta chain) came from a study of blood T cell repertoires in COVID-19. The CDR3 is 15 residues long. The V gene's germline CDR1 is SGDLS and CDR2 YYNGEE. Trimming cost V 1 base and J 3 bases, with 13 bases left between them. The data were produced by immunoSEQ multiplex PCR, yet TCRdb's version contains in-frame clones alone and is incomplete. The sample lists under 20,000 clones; around 92% were seen once. This clonotype originated in a human donor in a cohort sampled during active COVID-19. Sequencing was done on a sample of peripheral blood. J is TRBJ1-1 and V is TRBV9; D is unresolved. In DNA form, the CDR3 reads TGTGCCAGCAGCGTAACAGCGGCGTCCCACACTGAAGCTTTCTTT. It codes for CASSVTAASHTEAFF.